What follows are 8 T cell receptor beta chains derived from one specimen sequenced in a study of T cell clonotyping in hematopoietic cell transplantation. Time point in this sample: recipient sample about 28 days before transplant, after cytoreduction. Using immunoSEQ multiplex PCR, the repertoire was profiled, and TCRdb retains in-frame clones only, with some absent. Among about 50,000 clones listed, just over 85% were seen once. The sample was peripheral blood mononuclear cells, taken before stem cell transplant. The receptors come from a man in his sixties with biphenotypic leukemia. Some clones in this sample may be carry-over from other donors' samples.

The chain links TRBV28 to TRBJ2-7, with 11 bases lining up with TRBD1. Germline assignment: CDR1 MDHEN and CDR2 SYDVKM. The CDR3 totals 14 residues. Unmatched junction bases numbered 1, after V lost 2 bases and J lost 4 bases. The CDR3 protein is CASSLGTGGYEQYF. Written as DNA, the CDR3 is TGTGCCAGCAGTTTAGGGACAGGGGGGTACGAGCAGTACTTC. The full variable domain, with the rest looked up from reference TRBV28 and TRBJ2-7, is DVKVTQSSRYLVKRTGEKVFLECVQDMDHENMFWYRQDPGLGLRLIYFSYDVKMKEKGDIPEGYSVSREKKERFSLILESASTNQTSMYLCASSLGTGGYEQYFGPGTRLTVT.

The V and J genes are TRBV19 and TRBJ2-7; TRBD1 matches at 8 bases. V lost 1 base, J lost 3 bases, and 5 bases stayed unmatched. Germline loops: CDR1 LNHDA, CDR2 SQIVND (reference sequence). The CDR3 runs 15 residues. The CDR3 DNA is TGTGCCAGTAGTATAGGTGCCGACAGGGGCTACGAGCAGTACTTC. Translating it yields CASSIGADRGYEQYF.

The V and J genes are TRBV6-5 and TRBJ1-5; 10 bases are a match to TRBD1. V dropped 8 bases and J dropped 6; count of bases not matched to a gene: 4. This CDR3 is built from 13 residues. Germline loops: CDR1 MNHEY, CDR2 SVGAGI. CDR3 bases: TGTGCCAGCGGACAGGGGGGGGCTCAGCCCCAGCATTTT. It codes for CASGQGGAQPQHF.

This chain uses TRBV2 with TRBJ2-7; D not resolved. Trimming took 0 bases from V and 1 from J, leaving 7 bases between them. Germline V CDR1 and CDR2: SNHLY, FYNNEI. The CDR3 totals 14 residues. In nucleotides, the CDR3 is TGTGCCAGCAGTGAAGCCAGGCTATCCTACGAGCAGTACTTC. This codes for CASSEARLSYEQYF.

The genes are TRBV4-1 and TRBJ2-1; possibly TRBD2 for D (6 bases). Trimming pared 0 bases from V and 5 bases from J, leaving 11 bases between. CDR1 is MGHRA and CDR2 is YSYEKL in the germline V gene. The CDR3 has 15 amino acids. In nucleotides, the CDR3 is TGCGCCAGCAGCCAAGATGCGGGATTCGACAATGAGCAGTTCTTC. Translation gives CASSQDAGFDNEQFF.

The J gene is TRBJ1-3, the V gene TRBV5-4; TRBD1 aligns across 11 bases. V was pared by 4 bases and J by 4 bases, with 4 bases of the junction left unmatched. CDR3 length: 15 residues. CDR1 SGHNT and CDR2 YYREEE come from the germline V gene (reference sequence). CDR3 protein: CASSPDRGLGNTIYF. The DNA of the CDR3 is TGTGCCAGCAGCCCGGACAGGGGGCTCGGAAACACCATATATTTT.

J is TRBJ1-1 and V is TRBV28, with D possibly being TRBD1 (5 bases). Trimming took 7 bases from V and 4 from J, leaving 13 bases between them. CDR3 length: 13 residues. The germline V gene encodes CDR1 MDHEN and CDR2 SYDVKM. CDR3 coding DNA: TGTGCCAGCAACTCAGGGTTCCGCACTGAAGCTTTCTTT. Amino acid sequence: CASNSGFRTEAFF.

The CDR3 loop is CASSLFSGNYYEQYF. The CDR3 bases are TGCGCCAGCAGCTTGTTTAGCGGGAACTACTACGAGCAGTACTTC. The V call is TRBV5-1, the J call TRBJ2-7; TRBD2 agrees at 8 bases. V trimming: 1 base; J trimming: 3 bases; junction bases outside the gene matches: 6. This CDR3 spans 15 amino acids. Germline V CDR1 and CDR2: SGHRS, YFSETQ.